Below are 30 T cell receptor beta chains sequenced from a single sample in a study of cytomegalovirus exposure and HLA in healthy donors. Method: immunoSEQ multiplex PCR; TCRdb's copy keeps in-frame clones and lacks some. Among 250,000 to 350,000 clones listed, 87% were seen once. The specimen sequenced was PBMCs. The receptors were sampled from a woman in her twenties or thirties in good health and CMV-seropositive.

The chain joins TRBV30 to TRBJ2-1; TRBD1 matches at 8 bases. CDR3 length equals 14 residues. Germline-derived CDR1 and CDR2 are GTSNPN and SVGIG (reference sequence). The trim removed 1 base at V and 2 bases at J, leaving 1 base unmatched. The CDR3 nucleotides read TGTGCCTGGAGTGAGGGACAGGCCTACAATGAGCAGTTCTTC. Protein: CAWSEGQAYNEQFF.

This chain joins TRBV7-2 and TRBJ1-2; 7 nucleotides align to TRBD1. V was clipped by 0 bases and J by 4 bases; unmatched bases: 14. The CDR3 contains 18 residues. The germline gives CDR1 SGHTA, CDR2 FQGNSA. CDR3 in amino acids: CASSLAVGGQVGGYGYTF. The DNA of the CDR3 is TGTGCCAGCAGCTTAGCGGTCGGTGGACAGGTCGGGGGCTATGGCTACACCTTC.

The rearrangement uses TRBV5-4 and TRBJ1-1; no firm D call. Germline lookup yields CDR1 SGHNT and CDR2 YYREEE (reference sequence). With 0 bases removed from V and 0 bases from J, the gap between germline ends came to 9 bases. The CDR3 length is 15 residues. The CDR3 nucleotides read TGTGCCAGCAGCTTGGGAGACCAAATGAACACTGAAGCTTTCTTT. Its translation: CASSLGDQMNTEAFF. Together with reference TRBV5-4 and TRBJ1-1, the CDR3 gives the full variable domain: ETGVTQSPTHLIKTRGQQVTLRCSSQSGHNTVSWYQQALGQGPQFIFQYYREEENGRGNFPPRFSGLQFPNYSSELNVNALELDDSALYLCASSLGDQMNTEAFFGQGTRLTVV.

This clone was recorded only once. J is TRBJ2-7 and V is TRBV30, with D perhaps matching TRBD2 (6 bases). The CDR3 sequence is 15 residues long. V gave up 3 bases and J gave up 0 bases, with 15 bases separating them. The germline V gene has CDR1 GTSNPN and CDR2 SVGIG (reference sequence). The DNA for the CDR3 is TGTGCCTGGAGGGGGGGTAACTTTCTCTCCTACGAGCAGTACTTC. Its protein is CAWRGGNFLSYEQYF.

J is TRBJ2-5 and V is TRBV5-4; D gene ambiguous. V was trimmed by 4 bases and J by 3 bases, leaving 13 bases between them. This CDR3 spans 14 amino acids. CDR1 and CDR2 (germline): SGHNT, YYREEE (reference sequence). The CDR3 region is CASSMQALEETQYF. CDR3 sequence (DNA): TGTGCCAGCAGCATGCAGGCCCTAGAAGAGACCCAGTACTTC.

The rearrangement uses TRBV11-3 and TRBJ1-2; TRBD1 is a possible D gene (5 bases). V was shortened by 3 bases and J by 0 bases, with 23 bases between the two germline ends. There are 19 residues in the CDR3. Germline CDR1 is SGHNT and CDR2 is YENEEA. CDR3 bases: TGTGCCAGCAGCTTTTATGCCCGGCCAGGGTGGGAAGCTAACTATGGCTACACCTTC. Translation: CASSFYARPGWEANYGYTF.

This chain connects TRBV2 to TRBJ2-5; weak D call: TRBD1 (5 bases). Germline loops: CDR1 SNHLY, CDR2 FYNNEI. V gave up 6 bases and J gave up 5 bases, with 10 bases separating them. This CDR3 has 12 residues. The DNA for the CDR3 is TGTGCCAGCAGAAATCCAGGGGAGACCCAGTACTTC. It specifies CASRNPGETQYF.

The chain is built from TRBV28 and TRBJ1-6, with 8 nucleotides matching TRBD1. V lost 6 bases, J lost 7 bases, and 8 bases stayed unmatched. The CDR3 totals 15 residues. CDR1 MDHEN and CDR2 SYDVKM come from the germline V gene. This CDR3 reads CASSSSTGGNSPLHF. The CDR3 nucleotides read TGTGCCAGCAGCTCTTCTACAGGGGGGAATTCACCCCTCCACTTT.

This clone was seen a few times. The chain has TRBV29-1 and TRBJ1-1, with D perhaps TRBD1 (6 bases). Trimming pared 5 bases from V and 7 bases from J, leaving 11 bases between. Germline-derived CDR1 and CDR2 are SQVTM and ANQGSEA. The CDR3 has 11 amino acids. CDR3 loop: CSVSQGSEAFF. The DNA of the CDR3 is TGCAGCGTTTCACAGGGTAGTGAAGCTTTCTTT.

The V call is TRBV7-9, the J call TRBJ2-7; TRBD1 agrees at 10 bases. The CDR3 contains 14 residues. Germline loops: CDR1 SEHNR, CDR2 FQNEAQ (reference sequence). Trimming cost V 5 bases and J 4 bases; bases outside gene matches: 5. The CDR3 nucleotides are TGTGCCAGCAGCGTCGGGACAGGGGCATACGAGCAGTACTTC. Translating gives CASSVGTGAYEQYF. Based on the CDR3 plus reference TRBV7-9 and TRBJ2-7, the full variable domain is DTGVSQNPRHKITKRGQNVTFRCDPISEHNRLYWYRQTLGQGPEFLTYFQNEAQLEKSRLLSDRFSAERPKGSFSTLEIQRTEQGDSAMYLCASSVGTGAYEQYFGPGTRLTVT.

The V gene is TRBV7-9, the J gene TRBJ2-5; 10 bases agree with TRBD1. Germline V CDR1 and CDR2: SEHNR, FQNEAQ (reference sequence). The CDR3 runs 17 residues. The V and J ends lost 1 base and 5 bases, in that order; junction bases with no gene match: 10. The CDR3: CASSLGGTGAARETQYF. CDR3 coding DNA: TGTGCCAGCAGCTTAGGAGGGACAGGGGCCGCCAGGGAGACCCAGTACTTC.

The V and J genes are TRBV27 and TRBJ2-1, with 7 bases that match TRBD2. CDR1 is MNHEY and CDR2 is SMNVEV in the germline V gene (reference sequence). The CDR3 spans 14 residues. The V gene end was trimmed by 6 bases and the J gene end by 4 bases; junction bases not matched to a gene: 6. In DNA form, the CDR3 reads TGTGCCAGCAGGACAAGCGGGATTTACAATGAGCAGTTCTTC. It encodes CASRTSGIYNEQFF.

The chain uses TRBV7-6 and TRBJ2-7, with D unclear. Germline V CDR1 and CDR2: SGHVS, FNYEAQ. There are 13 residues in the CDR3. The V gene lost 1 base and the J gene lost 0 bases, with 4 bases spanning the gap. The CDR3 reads CASSLGPSYEQYF. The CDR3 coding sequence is TGTGCCAGCAGCTTAGGGCCCTCCTACGAGCAGTACTTC.

CDR3 nucleotide sequence: TGTGCAAGTCGCCTCCGGGGCGGCAGAGGGTTTGCCGGGGAGCTGTTTTTT. Translating it yields CASRLRGGRGFAGELFF. This rearrangement joins TRBV12-2 to TRBJ2-2. TRBV12-2 is classified as a pseudogene. CDR3 size: 17 residues.

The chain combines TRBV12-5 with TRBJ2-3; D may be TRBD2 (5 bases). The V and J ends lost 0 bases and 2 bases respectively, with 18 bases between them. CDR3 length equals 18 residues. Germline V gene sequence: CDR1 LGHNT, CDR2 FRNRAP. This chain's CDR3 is CASGLVIDGRANTDTQYF. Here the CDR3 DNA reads TGTGCTAGTGGTTTGGTAATAGACGGGCGGGCCAACACAGATACGCAGTATTTT.

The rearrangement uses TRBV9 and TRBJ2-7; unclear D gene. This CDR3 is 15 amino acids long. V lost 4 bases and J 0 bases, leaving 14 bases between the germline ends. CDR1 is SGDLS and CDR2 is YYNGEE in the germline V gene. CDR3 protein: CASSPGGPSSYEQYF. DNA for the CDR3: TGTGCCAGCAGCCCCGGTGGACCTAGCTCCTACGAGCAGTACTTC.

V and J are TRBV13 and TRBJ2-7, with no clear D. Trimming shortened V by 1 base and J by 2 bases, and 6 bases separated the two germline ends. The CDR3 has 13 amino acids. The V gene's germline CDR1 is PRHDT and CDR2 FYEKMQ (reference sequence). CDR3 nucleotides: TGTGCCAGCAGCTTAGTATCCGCCTACGAGCAGTACTTC. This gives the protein CASSLVSAYEQYF.

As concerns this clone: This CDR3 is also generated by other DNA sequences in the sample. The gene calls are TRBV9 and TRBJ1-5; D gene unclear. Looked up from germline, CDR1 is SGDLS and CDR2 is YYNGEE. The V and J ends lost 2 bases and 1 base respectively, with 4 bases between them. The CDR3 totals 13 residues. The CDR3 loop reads CASSVGSNQPQHF. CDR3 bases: TGTGCCAGCAGCGTCGGGAGCAATCAGCCCCAGCATTTT.

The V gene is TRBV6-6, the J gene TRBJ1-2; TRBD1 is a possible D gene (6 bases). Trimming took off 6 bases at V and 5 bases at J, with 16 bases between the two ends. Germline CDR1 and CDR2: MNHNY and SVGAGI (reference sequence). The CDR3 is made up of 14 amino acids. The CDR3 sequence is CASSDRSPLYGYTF. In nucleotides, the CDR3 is TGTGCCAGCAGCGACAGGTCGCCCCTTTATGGCTACACCTTC.

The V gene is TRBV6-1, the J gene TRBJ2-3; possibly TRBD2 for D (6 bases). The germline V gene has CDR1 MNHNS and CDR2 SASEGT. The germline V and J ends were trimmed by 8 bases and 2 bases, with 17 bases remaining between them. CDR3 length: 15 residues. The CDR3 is CASGDFGRATDTQYF. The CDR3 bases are TGTGCCAGCGGGGACTTCGGGCGGGCCACAGATACGCAGTATTTT.

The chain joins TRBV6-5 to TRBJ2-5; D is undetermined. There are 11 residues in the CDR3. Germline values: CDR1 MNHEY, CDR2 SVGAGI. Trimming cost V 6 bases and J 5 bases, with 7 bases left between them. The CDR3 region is CASRSGETQYF. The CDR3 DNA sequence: TGTGCCAGCAGGTCTGGGGAGACCCAGTACTTC.

The CDR3 reads CASSLASSYEQYF. The CDR3 region has the DNA TGTGCCAGCAGCTTGGCGTCTTCCTACGAGCAGTACTTC. The chain has TRBV5-5 and TRBJ2-7; no clear D gene. The CDR3 length is 13 residues. Germline CDR1 is SGHKS and CDR2 is YYEKEE (reference sequence). With 0 bases removed from V and 1 base from J, the gap between germline ends came to 5 bases.

The CDR3 DNA is TGTGCCAGCAGCGGAAGACTAGCGGAACTCACAGATACGCAGTATTTT. Translation gives CASSGRLAELTDTQYF. The gene calls are TRBV28 and TRBJ2-3; 9 positions agree with TRBD2. The V and J ends lost 6 bases and 2 bases, in that order; junction bases with no gene match: 9. This CDR3 is 16 amino acids long. The V gene's germline CDR1 is MDHEN and CDR2 SYDVKM.

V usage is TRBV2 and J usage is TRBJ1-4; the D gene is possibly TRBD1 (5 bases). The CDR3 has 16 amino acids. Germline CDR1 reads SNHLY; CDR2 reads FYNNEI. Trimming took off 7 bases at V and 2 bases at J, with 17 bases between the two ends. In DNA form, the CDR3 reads TGTGCCAGCACCCCCCGGCCGGGGGGGACTAATGAAAAACTGTTTTTT. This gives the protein CASTPRPGGTNEKLFF.

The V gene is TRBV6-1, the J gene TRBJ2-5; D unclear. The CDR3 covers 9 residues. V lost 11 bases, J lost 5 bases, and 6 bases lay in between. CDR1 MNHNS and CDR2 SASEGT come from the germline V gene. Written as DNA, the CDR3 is TGTGCCGCCGGGGAGACCCAGTACTTC. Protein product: CAAGETQYF.

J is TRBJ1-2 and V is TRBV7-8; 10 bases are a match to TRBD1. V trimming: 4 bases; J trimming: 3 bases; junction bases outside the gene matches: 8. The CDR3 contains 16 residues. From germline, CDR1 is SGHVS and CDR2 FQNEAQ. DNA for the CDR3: TGTGCCAGCAGCTCTTTCCGGGACAGGGGATACTATGGCTACACCTTC. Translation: CASSSFRDRGYYGYTF.

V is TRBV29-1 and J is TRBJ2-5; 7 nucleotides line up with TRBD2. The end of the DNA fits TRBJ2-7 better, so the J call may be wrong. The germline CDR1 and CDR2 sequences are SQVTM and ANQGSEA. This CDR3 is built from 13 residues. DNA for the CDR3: TGCAGCGTTGTTGACGGGAGGAACTACGAGCAGTACTTC. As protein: CSVVDGRNYEQYF.

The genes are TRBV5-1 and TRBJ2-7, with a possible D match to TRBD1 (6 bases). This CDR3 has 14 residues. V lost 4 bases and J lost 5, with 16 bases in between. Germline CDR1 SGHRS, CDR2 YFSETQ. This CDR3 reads CASSPGTLGDEQYF. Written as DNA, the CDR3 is TGCGCCAGCAGCCCCGGGACACTGGGGGACGAGCAGTACTTC. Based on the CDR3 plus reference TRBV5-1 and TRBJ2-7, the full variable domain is KAGVTQTPRYLIKTRGQQVTLSCSPISGHRSVSWYQQTPGQGLQFLFEYFSETQRNKGNFPGRFSGRQFSNSRSEMNVSTLELGDSALYLCASSPGTLGDEQYFGPGTRLTVT.

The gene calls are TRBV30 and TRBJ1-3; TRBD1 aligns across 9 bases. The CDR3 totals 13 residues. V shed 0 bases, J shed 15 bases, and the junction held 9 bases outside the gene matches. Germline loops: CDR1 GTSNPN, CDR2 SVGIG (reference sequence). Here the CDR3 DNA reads TGTGCCTGGAGTGTAACACGAGCGGGACAGGGATATTTT. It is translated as CAWSVTRAGQGYF. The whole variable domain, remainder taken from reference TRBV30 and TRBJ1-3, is SQTIHQWPATLVQPVGSPLSLECTVEGTSNPNLYWYRQAAGRGLQLLFYSVGIGQISSEVPQNLSASRPQDRQFILSSKKLLLSDSGFYLCAWSVTRAGQGYFGEGSWLTVV.

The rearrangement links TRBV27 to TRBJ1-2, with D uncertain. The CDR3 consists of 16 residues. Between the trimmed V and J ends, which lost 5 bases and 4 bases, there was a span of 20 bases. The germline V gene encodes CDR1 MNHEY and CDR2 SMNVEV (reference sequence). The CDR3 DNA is TGTGCCAGCAGTCCTACTACCGCTCGGCCTCCCTATGGCTACACCTTC. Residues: CASSPTTARPPYGYTF.